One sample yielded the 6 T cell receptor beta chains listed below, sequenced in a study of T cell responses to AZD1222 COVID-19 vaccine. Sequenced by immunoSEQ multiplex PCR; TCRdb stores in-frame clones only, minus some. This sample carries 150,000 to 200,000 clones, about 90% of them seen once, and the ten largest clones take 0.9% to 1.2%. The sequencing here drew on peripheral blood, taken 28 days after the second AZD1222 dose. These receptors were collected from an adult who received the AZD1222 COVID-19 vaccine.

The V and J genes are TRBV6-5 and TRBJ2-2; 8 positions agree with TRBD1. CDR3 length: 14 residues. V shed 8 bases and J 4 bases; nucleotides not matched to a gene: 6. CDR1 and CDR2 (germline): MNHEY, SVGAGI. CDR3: CASQRTGITGELFF. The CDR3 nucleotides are TGTGCCAGCCAAAGGACAGGGATCACCGGGGAGCTGTTTTTT.

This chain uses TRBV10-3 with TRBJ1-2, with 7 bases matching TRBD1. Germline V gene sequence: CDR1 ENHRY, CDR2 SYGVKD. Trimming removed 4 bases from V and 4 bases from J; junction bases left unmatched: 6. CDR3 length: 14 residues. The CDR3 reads CAISGTGDGYGYTF. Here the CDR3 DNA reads TGTGCCATCAGTGGCACAGGGGATGGCTATGGCTACACCTTC.

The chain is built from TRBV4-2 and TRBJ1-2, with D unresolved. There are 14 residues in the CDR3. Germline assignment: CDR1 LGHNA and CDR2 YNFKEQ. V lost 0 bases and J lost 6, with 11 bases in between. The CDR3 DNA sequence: TGTGCCAGCAGCCAAGATAGGCAAATCGATGGCTACACCTTC. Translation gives CASSQDRQIDGYTF.

The DNA of the CDR3 is TGCGCCAGCAGTCACCAGGGCTCATCCTACGAGCAGTACTTC. Translating gives CASSHQGSSYEQYF. The V call is TRBV23-1, the J call TRBJ2-7; a possible D gene is TRBD1 (5 bases). TRBV23-1 is an ORF for which the function is uncertain. Trimming shortened V by 3 bases and J by 1 base, and 10 bases separated the two germline ends. CDR3 length: 14 amino acids.

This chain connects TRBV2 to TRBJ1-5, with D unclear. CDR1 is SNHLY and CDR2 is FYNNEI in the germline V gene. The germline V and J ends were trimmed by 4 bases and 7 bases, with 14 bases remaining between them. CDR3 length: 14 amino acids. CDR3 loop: CASSGQSVWQPQHF. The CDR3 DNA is TGTGCCAGCAGTGGGCAGTCGGTCTGGCAGCCCCAGCATTTT.

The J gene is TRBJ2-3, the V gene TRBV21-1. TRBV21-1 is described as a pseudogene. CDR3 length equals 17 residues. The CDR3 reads CASSSTEGKWCTDTQYF. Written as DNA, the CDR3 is TGTGCCAGCAGCAGTACAGAGGGGAAATGGTGCACAGATACGCAGTATTTT.